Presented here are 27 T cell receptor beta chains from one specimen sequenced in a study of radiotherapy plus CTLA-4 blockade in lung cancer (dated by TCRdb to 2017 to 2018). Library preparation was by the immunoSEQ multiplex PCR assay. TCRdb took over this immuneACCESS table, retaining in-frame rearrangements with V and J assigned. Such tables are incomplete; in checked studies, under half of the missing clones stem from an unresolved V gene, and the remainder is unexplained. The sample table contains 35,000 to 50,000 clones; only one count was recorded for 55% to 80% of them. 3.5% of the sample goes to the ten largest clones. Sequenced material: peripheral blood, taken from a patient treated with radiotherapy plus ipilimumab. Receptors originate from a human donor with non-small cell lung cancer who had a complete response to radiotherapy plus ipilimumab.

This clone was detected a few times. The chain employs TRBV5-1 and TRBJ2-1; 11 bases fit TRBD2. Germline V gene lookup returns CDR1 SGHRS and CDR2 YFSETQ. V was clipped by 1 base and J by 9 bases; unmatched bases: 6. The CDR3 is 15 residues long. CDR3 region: CASSLSTSGSREQFF. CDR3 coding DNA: TGCGCCAGCAGCTTGAGTACTAGCGGGAGTCGTGAGCAGTTCTTC. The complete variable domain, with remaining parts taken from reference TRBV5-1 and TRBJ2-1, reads KAGVTQTPRYLIKTRGQQVTLSCSPISGHRSVSWYQQTPGQGLQFLFEYFSETQRNKGNFPGRFSGRQFSNSRSEMNVSTLELGDSALYLCASSLSTSGSREQFFGPGTRLTVL.

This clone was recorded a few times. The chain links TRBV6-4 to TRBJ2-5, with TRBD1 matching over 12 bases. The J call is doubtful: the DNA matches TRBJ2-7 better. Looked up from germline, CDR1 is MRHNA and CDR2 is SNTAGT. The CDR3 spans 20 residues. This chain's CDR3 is CASSQRSRDRGPWPTYEQYF. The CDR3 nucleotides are TGTGCCAGCAGTCAAAGATCGCGGGACAGGGGGCCCTGGCCAACCTACGAGCAGTACTTC.

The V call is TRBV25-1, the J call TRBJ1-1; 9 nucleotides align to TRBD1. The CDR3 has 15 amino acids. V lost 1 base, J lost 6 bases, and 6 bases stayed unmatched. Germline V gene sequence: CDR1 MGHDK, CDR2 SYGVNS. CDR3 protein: CASSEFGTGLSEAFF. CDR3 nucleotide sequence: TGTGCCAGCAGTGAATTTGGGACAGGGTTGTCTGAAGCTTTCTTT. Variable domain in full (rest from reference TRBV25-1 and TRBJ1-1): EADIYQTPRYLVIGTGKKITLECSQTMGHDKMYWYQQDPGMELHLIHYSYGVNSTEKGDLSSESTVSRIRTEHFPLTLESARPSHTSQYLCASSEFGTGLSEAFFGQGTRLTVV.

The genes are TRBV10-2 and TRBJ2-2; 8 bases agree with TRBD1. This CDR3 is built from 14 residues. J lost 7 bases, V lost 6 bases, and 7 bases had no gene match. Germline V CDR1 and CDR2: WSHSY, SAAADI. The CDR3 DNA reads TGCGCCAGCAGGGACAGGGTATGGGACGGGGAGCTGTTTTTT. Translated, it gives CASRDRVWDGELFF.

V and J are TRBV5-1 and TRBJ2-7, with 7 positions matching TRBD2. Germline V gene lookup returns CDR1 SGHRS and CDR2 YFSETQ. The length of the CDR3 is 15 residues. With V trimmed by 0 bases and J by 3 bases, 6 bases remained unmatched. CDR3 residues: CASSLGGGLDYEQYF. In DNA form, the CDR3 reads TGCGCCAGCAGCTTGGGCGGCGGACTAGACTACGAGCAGTACTTC.

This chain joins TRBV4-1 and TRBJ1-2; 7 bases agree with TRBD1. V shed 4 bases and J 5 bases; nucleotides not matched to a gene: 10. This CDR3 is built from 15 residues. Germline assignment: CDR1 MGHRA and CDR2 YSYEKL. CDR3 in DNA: TGCGCCAGCAGCCCGAGTGTCCAGGGGGATTATGGCTACACCTTC. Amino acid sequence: CASSPSVQGDYGYTF.

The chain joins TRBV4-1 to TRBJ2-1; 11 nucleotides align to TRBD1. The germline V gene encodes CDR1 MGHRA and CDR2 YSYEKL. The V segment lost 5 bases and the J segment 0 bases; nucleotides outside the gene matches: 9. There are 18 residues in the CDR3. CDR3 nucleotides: TGCGCCAGCAGCGTCCGGGACAGGGGGACCGGCTCCTACAATGAGCAGTTCTTC. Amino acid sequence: CASSVRDRGTGSYNEQFF.

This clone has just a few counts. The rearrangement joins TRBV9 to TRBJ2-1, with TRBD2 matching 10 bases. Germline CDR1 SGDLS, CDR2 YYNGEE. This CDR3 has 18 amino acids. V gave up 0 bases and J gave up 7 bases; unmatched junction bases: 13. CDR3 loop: CASSVASSGRGPYNEQFF. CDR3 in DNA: TGTGCCAGCAGCGTAGCTTCTAGCGGGAGAGGGCCATATAATGAGCAGTTCTTC. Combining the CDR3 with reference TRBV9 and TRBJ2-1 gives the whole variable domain DSGVTQTPKHLITATGQRVTLRCSPRSGDLSVYWYQQSLDQGLQFLIQYYNGEERAKGNILERFSAQQFPDLHSELNLSSLELGDSALYFCASSVASSGRGPYNEQFFGPGTRLTVL.

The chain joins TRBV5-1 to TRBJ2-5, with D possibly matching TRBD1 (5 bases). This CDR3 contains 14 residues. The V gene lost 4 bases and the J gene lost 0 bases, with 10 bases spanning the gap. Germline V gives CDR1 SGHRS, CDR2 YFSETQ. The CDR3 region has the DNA TGCGCCAGCAGCGTATCAGGGTACCAAGAGACCCAGTACTTC. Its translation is CASSVSGYQETQYF.

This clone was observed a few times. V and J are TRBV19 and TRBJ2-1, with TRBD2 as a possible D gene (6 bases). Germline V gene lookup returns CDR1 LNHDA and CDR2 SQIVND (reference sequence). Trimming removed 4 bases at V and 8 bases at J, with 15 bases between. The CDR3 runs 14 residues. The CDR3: CASSSGIRVDEQFF. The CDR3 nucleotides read TGTGCCAGTAGTAGCGGGATCAGGGTAGATGAGCAGTTCTTC.

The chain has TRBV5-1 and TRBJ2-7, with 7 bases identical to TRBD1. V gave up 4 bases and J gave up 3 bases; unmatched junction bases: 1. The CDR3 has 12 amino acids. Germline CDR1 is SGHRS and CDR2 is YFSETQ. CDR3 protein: CASSRDSYEQYF. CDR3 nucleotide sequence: TGCGCCAGCAGCCGGGACAGCTACGAGCAGTACTTC.

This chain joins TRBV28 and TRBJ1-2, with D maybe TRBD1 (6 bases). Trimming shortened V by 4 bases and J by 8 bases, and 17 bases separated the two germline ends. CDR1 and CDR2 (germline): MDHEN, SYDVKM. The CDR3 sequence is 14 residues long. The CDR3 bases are TGTGCCAGCAGTTCCGGGACACCCACGCGGGGCTACACCTTC. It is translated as CASSSGTPTRGYTF.

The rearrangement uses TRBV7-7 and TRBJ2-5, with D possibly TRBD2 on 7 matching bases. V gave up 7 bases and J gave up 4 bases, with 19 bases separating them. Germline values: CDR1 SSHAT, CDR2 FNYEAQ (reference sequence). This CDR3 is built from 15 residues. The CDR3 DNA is TGTGCCAGCACAATGACGGGGGGCCCTGGAGAGACCCAGTACTTC. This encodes CASTMTGGPGETQYF.

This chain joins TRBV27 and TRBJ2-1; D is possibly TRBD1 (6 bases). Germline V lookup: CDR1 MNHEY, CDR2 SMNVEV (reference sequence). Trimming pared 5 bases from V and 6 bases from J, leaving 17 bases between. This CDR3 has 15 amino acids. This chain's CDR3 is CASSTGWLTGNEQFF. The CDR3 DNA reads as TGTGCCAGCAGTACAGGGTGGCTTACGGGCAATGAGCAGTTCTTC.

Here the CDR3 DNA reads TGCGCCAGCAGCTTGGAGGGGGTGGACTATGGCTACACCTTC. Protein: CASSLEGVDYGYTF. The chain carries TRBV5-1 and TRBJ1-2; weak D call: TRBD1 (6 bases). Germline CDR1 reads SGHRS; CDR2 reads YFSETQ. V was clipped by 0 bases and J by 3 bases, with 9 bases between them. The CDR3 has 14 amino acids. Based on the CDR3 plus reference TRBV5-1 and TRBJ1-2, the full variable domain is KAGVTQTPRYLIKTRGQQVTLSCSPISGHRSVSWYQQTPGQGLQFLFEYFSETQRNKGNFPGRFSGRQFSNSRSEMNVSTLELGDSALYLCASSLEGVDYGYTFGSGTRLTVV.

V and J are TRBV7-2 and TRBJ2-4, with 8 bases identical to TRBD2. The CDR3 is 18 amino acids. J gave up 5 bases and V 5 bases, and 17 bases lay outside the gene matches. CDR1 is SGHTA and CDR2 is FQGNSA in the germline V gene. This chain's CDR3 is CASSPPLGGGPSQNIQYF. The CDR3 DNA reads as TGTGCCAGCAGCCCCCCCCTCGGGGGGGGCCCCTCCCAAAACATTCAGTACTTC.

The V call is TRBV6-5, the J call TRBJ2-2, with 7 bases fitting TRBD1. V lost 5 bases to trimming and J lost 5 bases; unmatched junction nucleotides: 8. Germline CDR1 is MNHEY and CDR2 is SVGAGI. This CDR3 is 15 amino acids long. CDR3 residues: CASSPDRLRTGELFF. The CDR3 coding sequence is TGTGCCAGCAGTCCGGACAGGCTGAGGACCGGGGAGCTGTTTTTT.

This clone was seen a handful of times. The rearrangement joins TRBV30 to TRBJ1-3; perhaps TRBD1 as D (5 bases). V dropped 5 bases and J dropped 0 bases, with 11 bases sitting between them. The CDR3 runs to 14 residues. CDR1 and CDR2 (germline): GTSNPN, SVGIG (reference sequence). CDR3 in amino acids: CAWAGQVSGNTIYF. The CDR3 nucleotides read TGTGCCTGGGCGGGGCAGGTCTCTGGAAACACCATATATTTT.

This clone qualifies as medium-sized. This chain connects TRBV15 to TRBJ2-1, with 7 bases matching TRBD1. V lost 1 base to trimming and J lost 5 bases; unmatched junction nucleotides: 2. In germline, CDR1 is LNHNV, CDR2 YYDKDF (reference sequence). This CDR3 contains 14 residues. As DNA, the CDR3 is TGTGCCACCAGCAGAGGCCAGGGGGACAATGAGCAGTTCTTC. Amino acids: CATSRGQGDNEQFF. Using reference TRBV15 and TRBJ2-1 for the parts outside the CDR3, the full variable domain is DAMVIQNPRYQVTQFGKPVTLSCSQTLNHNVMYWYQQKSSQAPKLLFHYYDKDFNNEADTPDNFQSRRPNTSFCFLDIRSPGLGDTAMYLCATSRGQGDNEQFFGPGTRLTVL.

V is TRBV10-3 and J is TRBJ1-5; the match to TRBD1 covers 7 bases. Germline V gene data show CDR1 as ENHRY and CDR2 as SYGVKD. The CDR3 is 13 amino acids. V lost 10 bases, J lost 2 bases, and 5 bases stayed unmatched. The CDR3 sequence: CASTGDGNQPQHF. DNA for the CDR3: TGTGCCAGCACAGGGGACGGCAATCAGCCCCAGCATTTT.

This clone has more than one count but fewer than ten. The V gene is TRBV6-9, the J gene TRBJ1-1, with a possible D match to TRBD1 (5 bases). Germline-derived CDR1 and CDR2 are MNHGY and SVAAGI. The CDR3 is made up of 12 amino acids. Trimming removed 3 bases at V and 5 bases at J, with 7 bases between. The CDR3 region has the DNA TGTGCCAGCAGTTACAAGGGGACTGAAGCTTTCTTT. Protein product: CASSYKGTEAFF.

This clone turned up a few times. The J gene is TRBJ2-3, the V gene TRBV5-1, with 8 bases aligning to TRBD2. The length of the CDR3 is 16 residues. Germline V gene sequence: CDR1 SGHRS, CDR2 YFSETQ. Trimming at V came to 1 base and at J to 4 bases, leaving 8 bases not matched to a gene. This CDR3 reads CASSLRGGSVADTQYF. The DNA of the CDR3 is TGCGCCAGCAGCTTGCGGGGGGGCTCGGTCGCAGATACGCAGTATTTT.

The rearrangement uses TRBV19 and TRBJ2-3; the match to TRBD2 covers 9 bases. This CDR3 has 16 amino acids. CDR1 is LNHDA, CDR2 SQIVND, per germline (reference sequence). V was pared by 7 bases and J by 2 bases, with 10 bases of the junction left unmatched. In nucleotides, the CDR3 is TGTGCCAGTATGCAAGCTAGCGGGGTGCCCACAGATACGCAGTATTTT. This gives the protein CASMQASGVPTDTQYF.

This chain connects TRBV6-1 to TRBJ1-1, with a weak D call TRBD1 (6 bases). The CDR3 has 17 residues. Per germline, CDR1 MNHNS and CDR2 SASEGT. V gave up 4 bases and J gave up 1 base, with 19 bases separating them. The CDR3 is CASSATSWGQRNTEAFF. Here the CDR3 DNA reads TGTGCCAGCAGTGCAACTTCGTGGGGGCAGAGGAACACTGAAGCTTTCTTT.

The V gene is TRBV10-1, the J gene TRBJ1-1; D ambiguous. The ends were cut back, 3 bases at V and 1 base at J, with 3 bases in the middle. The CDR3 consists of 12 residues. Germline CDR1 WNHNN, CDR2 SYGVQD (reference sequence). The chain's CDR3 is CASSDRNTEAFF. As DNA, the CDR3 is TGCGCCAGCAGTGACAGGAACACTGAAGCTTTCTTT.

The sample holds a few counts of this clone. The CDR3 protein is CASSDGQGEAFF. CDR3 in DNA: TGTGCCAGCTCAGACGGACAGGGGGAAGCTTTCTTT. The genes are TRBV18 and TRBJ1-1; 9 bases fit TRBD1. The CDR3 length is 12 residues. V trimming: 5 bases; J trimming: 8 bases; junction bases outside the gene matches: 3. Germline V CDR1 and CDR2: KGHSH, LQKENI.

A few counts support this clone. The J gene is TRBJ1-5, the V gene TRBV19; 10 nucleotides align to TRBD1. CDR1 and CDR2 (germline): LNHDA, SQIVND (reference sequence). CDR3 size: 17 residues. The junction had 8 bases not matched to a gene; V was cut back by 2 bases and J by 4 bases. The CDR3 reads CASSIIGTGEWNQPQHF. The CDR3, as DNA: TGTGCCAGTAGTATAATCGGGACAGGGGAATGGAATCAGCCCCAGCATTTT.